The clone carrying this TCR beta chain was found many times. TCRdb independently ran MiXCR on the 5' RACE reads; one entry per CDR3 protein. This sample has tens of thousands of distinct CDR3 sequences, with around 30% found just once. The CDR3 runs 14 residues. V lost 6 bases, J lost 0 bases, and 8 bases lay in between. This sequence was found in a female donor with breast cancer. The J gene is TRBJ2-2, the V gene TRBV12-3 or TRBV12-4; maybe TRBD1 (6 bases). The sample consisted of tumor-infiltrating memory CD4+ T cells sorted from the breast tumor. The subset: memory CD4+ T cells, CD4+CD45RO+CD25-. The CDR3 is CASRDSPNTGELFF. CDR3 coding DNA: TGTGCCAGCAGGGACAGTCCGAACACCGGGGAGCTGTTTTTT.